The 31 T cell receptor beta chains reported below all come from one sample, sequenced in a study of shared clonotypes between healthy human individuals. TCRdb's table, derived via immunoSEQ multiplex PCR, lists solely in-frame clones and lacks some. Here the sample spans approximately 1.5 million clones, approximately 98.5% being singletons. Sequenced input: naive CD4+ T cells sorted from blood. The subset was: CD45RA+ positively selected. The receptors were sampled from a man aged 25 to 40 in good health.

The V gene is TRBV7-9, the J gene TRBJ2-5; the match to TRBD2 covers 13 bases. J gave up 2 bases and V 5 bases, and 5 bases lay outside the gene matches. Germline lookup yields CDR1 SEHNR and CDR2 FQNEAQ (reference sequence). The CDR3 covers 16 residues. DNA of the CDR3: TGTGCCAGCAGCACAGGGACTAGCGGGAAACAAGAGACCCAGTACTTC. Protein sequence: CASSTGTSGKQETQYF.

The chain links TRBV7-2 to TRBJ2-3; D gene ambiguous. Germline V gives CDR1 SGHTA, CDR2 FQGNSA. The CDR3 has 12 residues. V was pared by 5 bases and J by 5 bases, with 8 bases between. In DNA form, the CDR3 reads TGTGCCAGCAGCCCCCGGGTAGATACGCAGTATTTT. Translated, it gives CASSPRVDTQYF.

This clone has only one observation. V usage is TRBV7-3 and J usage is TRBJ2-1; the D is unclear. Germline V lookup: CDR1 SGHTA, CDR2 FQGTGA. CDR3 length equals 15 residues. Trimming pared 2 bases from V and 6 bases from J, leaving 14 bases between. The chain's CDR3 is CASSLEPRPSNEQFF. In DNA form, the CDR3 reads TGTGCCAGCAGCTTAGAACCCCGCCCGAGCAATGAGCAGTTCTTC.

This rearrangement joins TRBV11-3 to TRBJ2-5; D remains ambiguous. CDR1 and CDR2 (germline): SGHNT, YENEEA. CDR3 length: 13 amino acids. V lost 5 bases, J lost 0 bases, and 7 bases lay in between. CDR3 DNA sequence: TGTGCCAGCAGCCAATGGGACCAAGAGACCCAGTACTTC. It specifies CASSQWDQETQYF.

The gene calls are TRBV28 and TRBJ1-1; 7 bases are a match to TRBD1. Germline V gives CDR1 MDHEN, CDR2 SYDVKM. V lost 6 bases and J lost 1; bases outside the gene matches: 2. The CDR3 has 13 amino acids. The CDR3 here is CASSEGANTEAFF. CDR3 sequence (DNA): TGTGCCAGCAGCGAGGGGGCGAACACTGAAGCTTTCTTT.

This clone was seen once. This chain links TRBV25-1 with TRBJ2-3, with D possibly TRBD2 on 6 matching bases. Germline CDR1 MGHDK, CDR2 SYGVNS. V shed 1 base and J shed 0 bases, with 8 bases lying between them. The length of the CDR3 is 15 residues. CDR3 DNA: TGTGCCAGCAGTGAATGGAGGGGTAGCACAGATACGCAGTATTTT. Its translation is CASSEWRGSTDTQYF.

The chain joins TRBV10-2 to TRBJ2-3, with 11 bases aligning to TRBD2. This CDR3 has 16 residues. J lost 0 bases, V lost 5 bases, and 4 bases had no gene match. Germline values: CDR1 WSHSY, CDR2 SAAADI. The CDR3, as DNA: TGCGCCAGCAGTATGTCTAGCGGGGGGAGCACAGATACGCAGTATTTT. The encoded protein is CASSMSSGGSTDTQYF.

The chain recombines TRBV11-2 with TRBJ2-5; 7 nucleotides align to TRBD2. CDR1 and CDR2 (germline): SGHAT, FQNNGV. The V and J ends lost 5 bases and 4 bases, in that order; junction bases with no gene match: 4. This CDR3 has 13 amino acids. In nucleotides, the CDR3 is TGTGCCAGCAGCCCGGGGACTATAGAGACCCAGTACTTC. It yields the protein CASSPGTIETQYF.

This chain connects TRBV19 to TRBJ1-1, with 9 bases identical to TRBD1. Germline V gene sequence: CDR1 LNHDA, CDR2 SQIVND (reference sequence). The CDR3 consists of 18 residues. V gave up 5 bases and J gave up 5 bases; unmatched junction bases: 18. This chain's CDR3 is CASSSGQGSSLVRTEAFF. The CDR3 coding sequence is TGTGCCAGTAGTTCGGGACAGGGTAGTAGTCTCGTCCGGACTGAAGCTTTCTTT.

The table lists this clone with a count of one. The chain uses TRBV27 and TRBJ2-1; tentative D call: TRBD2 (6 bases). This CDR3 region has 16 residues. The V and J ends lost 6 bases and 2 bases respectively, with 17 bases between them. Germline CDR1 and CDR2: MNHEY and SMNVEV (reference sequence). The CDR3 DNA reads TGTGCCAGCAGACGGCTTACTAGCAGGCCCTACAATGAGCAGTTCTTC. Amino acids: CASRRLTSRPYNEQFF.

This sequence joins TRBV5-1 and TRBJ1-1; D gene unclear. The CDR3 length is 11 residues. Trimming took off 3 bases at V and 10 bases at J, with 10 bases between the two ends. Germline V gene lookup returns CDR1 SGHRS and CDR2 YFSETQ. CDR3 loop: CASSSGWLAFF. The CDR3 DNA reads TGCGCCAGCAGCTCGGGCTGGTTAGCTTTCTTT.

The chain uses TRBV5-1 and TRBJ2-7, with a tentative D call TRBD1 (6 bases). Per germline, CDR1 SGHRS and CDR2 YFSETQ. Trimming took 1 base from V and 5 from J, leaving 10 bases between them. This CDR3 is 13 amino acids long. The CDR3, as DNA: TGCGCCAGCAGCTTGTCAGGGGTCCACGAGCAGTACTTC. This translates into CASSLSGVHEQYF.

V gene TRBV4-3 combines with J gene TRBJ2-3, with TRBD2 identical over 7 bases. Trimming cost V 0 bases and J 10 bases; bases outside gene matches: 7. This CDR3 has 14 residues. The V gene's germline CDR1 is LGHNA and CDR2 YSLEER. DNA for the CDR3: TGCGCCAGCAGCCAAGATCGGGGGGACTCGGCGCAGTATTTT. This sequence encodes CASSQDRGDSAQYF.

This clone has just one count. V is TRBV7-9 and J is TRBJ1-2; D is unresolved. Germline-derived CDR1 and CDR2 are SEHNR and FQNEAQ (reference sequence). Trimming removed 1 base at V and 13 bases at J, with 19 bases between. The CDR3 is 14 residues long. CDR3 residues: CASSLVGASPFGTF. In DNA, the CDR3 is TGTGCCAGCAGCTTAGTTGGCGCCTCCCCGTTTGGCACCTTC.

The V and J genes are TRBV7-2 and TRBJ2-1; TRBD1 or TRBD2 may be the D gene (5 bases each). Trimming shortened V by 5 bases and J by 6 bases, and 20 bases separated the two germline ends. Germline lookup yields CDR1 SGHTA and CDR2 FQGNSA. This CDR3 region has 16 residues. The CDR3 region is CASSATGTPRANEQFF. The CDR3 DNA follows: TGTGCCAGCAGCGCGACCGGGACCCCCCGTGCCAATGAGCAGTTCTTC. Full variable domain (outside the CDR3, taken from reference TRBV7-2 and TRBJ2-1): GAGVSQSPSNKVTEKGKDVELRCDPISGHTALYWYRQSLGQGLEFLIYFQGNSAPDKSGLPSDRFSAERTGGSVSTLTIQRTQQEDSAVYLCASSATGTPRANEQFFGPGTRLTVL.

This clone has just one count. J is TRBJ2-2 and V is TRBV7-2, with a possible D match to TRBD2 (7 bases). CDR3 length: 15 amino acids. Germline-derived CDR1 and CDR2 are SGHTA and FQGNSA. Trimming cost V 3 bases and J 8 bases, with 16 bases left between them. CDR3 loop: CASSFPRGAGGELFF. As DNA, the CDR3 is TGTGCCAGCAGCTTTCCCCGGGGGGCTGGAGGGGAGCTGTTTTTT.

This clone was seen a single time. This chain uses TRBV25-1 with TRBJ2-7; D not certain. CDR1 is MGHDK, CDR2 SYGVNS, per germline. The germline V and J ends were trimmed by 8 bases and 3 bases, with 11 bases remaining between them. CDR3 size: 12 residues. The CDR3 coding sequence is TGTGCCAGCCTTGGACCGTACTACGAGCAGTACTTC. Protein sequence: CASLGPYYEQYF.

The chain couples TRBV18 to TRBJ2-3, with D perhaps TRBD2 (5 bases). V gave up 2 bases and J gave up 5 bases, with 14 bases separating them. Germline V gene data show CDR1 as KGHSH and CDR2 as LQKENI. There are 15 residues in the CDR3. CDR3: CASSPLPGDGDTQYF. DNA for the CDR3: TGTGCCAGCTCACCATTGCCCGGGGATGGAGATACGCAGTATTTT.

CDR3: CAAAGTALTYEQYF. CDR3 nucleotides: TGTGCTGCAGCAGGGACGGCTCTAACCTACGAGCAGTACTTC. The chain joins TRBV28 to TRBJ2-7; D tentatively reads TRBD1 or TRBD2 (5 bases each). This CDR3 comprises 14 residues. Germline V lookup: CDR1 MDHEN, CDR2 SYDVKM.

The chain uses TRBV4-1 and TRBJ2-2; 7 bases agree with TRBD2. This CDR3 spans 18 amino acids. The V gene's germline CDR1 is MGHRA and CDR2 YSYEKL. The V and J ends lost 0 bases and 5 bases, in that order; junction bases with no gene match: 12. The CDR3 DNA reads as TGCGCCAGCAGCCAAGATGGCGAGGGAGGGCCAAGGACCGGGGAGCTGTTTTTT. It specifies CASSQDGEGGPRTGELFF.

The chain combines TRBV11-2 with TRBJ1-1; D unresolved. Germline CDR1 and CDR2: SGHAT and FQNNGV. Trimming removed 2 bases from V and 6 bases from J, with 16 bases in between. The CDR3 extends over 15 amino acids. CDR3 in amino acids: CASSLRQVGDPEAFF. The CDR3 coding sequence is TGTGCCAGCAGCTTAAGACAAGTTGGTGACCCTGAAGCTTTCTTT.

The chain joins TRBV11-2 to TRBJ2-3; a weak D match, TRBD2 (6 bases). The V gene's germline CDR1 is SGHAT and CDR2 FQNNGV. V was pared by 5 bases and J by 6 bases, with 18 bases between. CDR3 size: 15 residues. In DNA form, the CDR3 reads TGTGCCAGCAGCGACCTATCGGGGGAGTTGGATACGCAGTATTTT. As protein: CASSDLSGELDTQYF. The complete variable domain, with remaining parts taken from reference TRBV11-2 and TRBJ2-3, reads EAGVAQSPRYKIIEKRQSVAFWCNPISGHATLYWYQQILGQGPKLLIQFQNNGVVDDSQLPKDRFSAERLKGVDSTLKIQPAKLEDSAVYLCASSDLSGELDTQYFGPGTRLTVL.

The chain recombines TRBV7-9 with TRBJ2-2; D perhaps matches TRBD2 (5 bases). Germline values: CDR1 SEHNR, CDR2 FQNEAQ (reference sequence). The CDR3 extends over 17 amino acids. V was clipped by 1 base and J by 5 bases, with 17 bases between them. CDR3 protein: CASSLVPDSKVTGELFF. CDR3 DNA sequence: TGTGCCAGCAGCTTAGTACCGGACTCCAAGGTTACCGGGGAGCTGTTTTTT.

The chain employs TRBV30 and TRBJ2-5; D may be TRBD1 or TRBD2 (7 bases each). The CDR3 covers 15 residues. V lost 2 bases to trimming and J lost 4 bases, with 17 bases between them. CDR1 GTSNPN and CDR2 SVGIG come from the germline V gene (reference sequence). The CDR3 here is CAWSPLQGRGETQYF. CDR3 nucleotides: TGTGCCTGGAGTCCCCTACAGGGGAGGGGAGAGACCCAGTACTTC.

A remark on this clone: This CDR3 is also generated by other DNA sequences in the sample. This chain uses TRBV14 with TRBJ2-1; D is unresolved. The CDR3 spans 13 residues. V was clipped by 0 bases and J by 3 bases, with 3 bases between them. The germline CDR1 and CDR2 sequences are SGHDN and FVKESK. The CDR3 region is CASSQDLYNEQFF. CDR3 nucleotide sequence: TGTGCCAGCAGCCAAGATCTCTACAATGAGCAGTTCTTC.

This clone was recorded once. This rearrangement joins TRBV7-3 to TRBJ2-1; TRBD2 agrees at 12 bases. Germline CDR1 is SGHTA and CDR2 is FQGTGA. The CDR3 contains 16 residues. The trim removed 5 bases at V and 7 bases at J, leaving 9 bases unmatched. The CDR3 sequence: CASSTVGTSGWNEQFF. CDR3 coding DNA: TGTGCCAGCAGCACGGTCGGGACTAGCGGGTGGAATGAGCAGTTCTTC.

V and J are TRBV7-2 and TRBJ1-2; D unclear. V lost 5 bases and J lost 4, with 14 bases in between. Germline V gene data show CDR1 as SGHTA and CDR2 as FQGNSA. This CDR3 has 14 residues. The CDR3 loop is CASSKDGPRYGYTF. The CDR3 DNA sequence: TGTGCCAGCAGCAAGGACGGCCCCCGCTATGGCTACACCTTC.

The rearrangement joins TRBV4-1 to TRBJ2-2, with D possibly being TRBD1 (7 bases). This CDR3 contains 16 residues. Looked up from germline, CDR1 is MGHRA and CDR2 is YSYEKL. V lost 4 bases, J lost 3 bases, and 15 bases lay in between. The CDR3 is CASSLSAGTDTGELFF. The CDR3 DNA follows: TGCGCCAGCAGCCTAAGTGCGGGGACAGACACCGGGGAGCTGTTTTTT.

This clone has only one observation. At the DNA level, this CDR3 is encoded by other sequences in the same sample as well. The CDR3 protein is CASSEGRETQYF. Here the CDR3 DNA reads TGTGCCAGCAGTGAAGGGAGAGAGACCCAGTACTTC. This rearrangement joins TRBV2 to TRBJ2-5; D remains unclear. Trimming removed 1 base at V and 4 bases at J, with 4 bases between. CDR3 length: 12 residues. The V gene's germline CDR1 is SNHLY and CDR2 FYNNEI. The full variable domain, in which reference TRBV2 and TRBJ2-5 provide the parts outside the CDR3, is EPEVTQTPSHQVTQMGQEVILRCVPISNHLYFYWYRQILGQKVEFLVSFYNNEISEKSEIFDDQFSVERPDGSNFTLKIRSTKLEDSAMYFCASSEGRETQYFGPGTRLLVL.

This chain connects TRBV6-5 to TRBJ1-5; the D is unclear. Germline loops: CDR1 MNHEY, CDR2 SVGAGI. The CDR3 covers 11 residues. Trimming stripped 4 bases from V and 11 bases from J, with 9 bases between. This CDR3 reads CASSSGRSQHF. The CDR3 region has the DNA TGTGCCAGCAGTTCCGGACGATCCCAGCATTTT.

The V gene is TRBV5-5, the J gene TRBJ2-1; D is possibly TRBD1 (5 bases). The CDR3 is 13 amino acids. The germline gives CDR1 SGHKS, CDR2 YYEKEE (reference sequence). V was clipped by 1 base and J by 8 bases, with 10 bases between them. The CDR3 sequence: CASSLRPRDEQFF. The CDR3 coding sequence is TGTGCCAGCAGCTTGCGTCCCAGGGATGAGCAGTTCTTC.